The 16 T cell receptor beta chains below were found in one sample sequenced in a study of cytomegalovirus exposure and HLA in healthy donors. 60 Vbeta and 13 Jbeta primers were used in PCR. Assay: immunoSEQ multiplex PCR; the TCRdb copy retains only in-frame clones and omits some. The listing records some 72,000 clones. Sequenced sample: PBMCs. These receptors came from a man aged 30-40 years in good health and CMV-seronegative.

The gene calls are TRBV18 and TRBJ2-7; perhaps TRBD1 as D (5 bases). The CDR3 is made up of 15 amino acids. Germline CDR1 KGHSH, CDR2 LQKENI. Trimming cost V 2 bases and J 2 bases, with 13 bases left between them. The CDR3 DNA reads TGTGCCAGCTCACCAATCAGGGAAGGGGCCTACGAGCAGTACTTC. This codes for CASSPIREGAYEQYF.

CDR3 coding DNA: TGTGCCAGCAGCGTCGGACAGGCCCGCTCCTACAATGAGCAGTTCTTC. Translation: CASSVGQARSYNEQFF. The chain links TRBV9 to TRBJ2-1; 7 nucleotides line up with TRBD1. V shed 2 bases, J shed 0 bases, and the junction held 5 bases outside the gene matches. CDR1 SGDLS and CDR2 YYNGEE come from the germline V gene. The CDR3 is made up of 16 amino acids.

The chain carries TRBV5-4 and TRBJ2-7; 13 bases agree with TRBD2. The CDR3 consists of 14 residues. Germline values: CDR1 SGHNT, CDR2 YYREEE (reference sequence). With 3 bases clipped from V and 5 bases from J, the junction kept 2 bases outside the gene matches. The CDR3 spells CASSWTSGSHEQYF. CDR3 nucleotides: TGTGCCAGCAGCTGGACTAGCGGGAGCCACGAGCAGTACTTC.

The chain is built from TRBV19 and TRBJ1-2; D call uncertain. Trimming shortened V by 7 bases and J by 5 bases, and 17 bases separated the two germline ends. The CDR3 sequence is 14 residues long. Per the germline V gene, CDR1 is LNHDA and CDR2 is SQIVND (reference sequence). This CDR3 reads CASNDWRYLYGYTF. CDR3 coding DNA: TGTGCCAGTAATGATTGGCGGTACTTGTATGGCTACACCTTC.

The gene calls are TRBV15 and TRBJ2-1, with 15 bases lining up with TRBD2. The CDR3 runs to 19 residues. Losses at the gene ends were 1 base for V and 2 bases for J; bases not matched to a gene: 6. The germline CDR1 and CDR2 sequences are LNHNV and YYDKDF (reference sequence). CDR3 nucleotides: TGTGCCACCAGCAGAGCCCCTCGGACTAGCGGGGGGGCCTACAATGAGCAGTTCTTC. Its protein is CATSRAPRTSGGAYNEQFF. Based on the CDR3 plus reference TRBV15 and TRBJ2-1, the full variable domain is DAMVIQNPRYQVTQFGKPVTLSCSQTLNHNVMYWYQQKSSQAPKLLFHYYDKDFNNEADTPDNFQSRRPNTSFCFLDIRSPGLGDTAMYLCATSRAPRTSGGAYNEQFFGPGTRLTVL.

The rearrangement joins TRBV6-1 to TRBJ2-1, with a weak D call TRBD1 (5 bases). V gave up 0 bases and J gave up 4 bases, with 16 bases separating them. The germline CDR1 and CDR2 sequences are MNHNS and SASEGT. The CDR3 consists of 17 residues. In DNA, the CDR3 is TGTGCCAGCAGTGAAGCCCCCGTCCACAGGCGATACAATGAGCAGTTCTTC. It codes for CASSEAPVHRRYNEQFF.

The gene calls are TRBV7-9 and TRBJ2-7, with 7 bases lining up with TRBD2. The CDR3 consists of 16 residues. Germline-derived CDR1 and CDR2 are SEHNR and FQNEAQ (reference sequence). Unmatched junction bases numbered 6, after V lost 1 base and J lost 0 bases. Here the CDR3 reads CASSLVGGTNSYEQYF. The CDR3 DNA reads TGTGCCAGCAGCTTAGTTGGGGGGACTAACTCCTACGAGCAGTACTTC.

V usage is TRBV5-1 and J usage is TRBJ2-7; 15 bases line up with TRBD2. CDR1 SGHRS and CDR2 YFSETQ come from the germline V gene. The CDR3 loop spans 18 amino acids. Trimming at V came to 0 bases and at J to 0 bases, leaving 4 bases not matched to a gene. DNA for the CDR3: TGCGCCAGCAGCTTGGGGGGACTAGCGGGGGGCTTCTCCTACGAGCAGTACTTC. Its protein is CASSLGGLAGGFSYEQYF.

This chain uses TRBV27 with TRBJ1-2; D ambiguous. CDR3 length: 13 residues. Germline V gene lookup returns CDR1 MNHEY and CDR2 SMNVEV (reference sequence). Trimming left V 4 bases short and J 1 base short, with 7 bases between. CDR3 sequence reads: CASSSSFNYGYTF. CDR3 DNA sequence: TGTGCCAGCAGTTCCAGTTTTAACTATGGCTACACCTTC.

The CDR3 nucleotides read TGCGCCAGCAGCCAAGTCCCCCTCTCTGGAAACACCATATATTTT. This gives the protein CASSQVPLSGNTIYF. The chain carries TRBV4-3 and TRBJ1-3, with D uncertain. V lost 1 base and J 0 bases, leaving 7 bases between the germline ends. CDR3 size: 15 residues. CDR1 and CDR2 (germline): LGHNA, YSLEER.

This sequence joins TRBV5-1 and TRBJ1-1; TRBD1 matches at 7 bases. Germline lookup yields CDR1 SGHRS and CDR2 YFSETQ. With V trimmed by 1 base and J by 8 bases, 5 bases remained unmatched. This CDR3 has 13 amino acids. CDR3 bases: TGCGCCAGCAGCTTGCTAACAGGGGTAGAAGCTTTCTTT. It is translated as CASSLLTGVEAFF.

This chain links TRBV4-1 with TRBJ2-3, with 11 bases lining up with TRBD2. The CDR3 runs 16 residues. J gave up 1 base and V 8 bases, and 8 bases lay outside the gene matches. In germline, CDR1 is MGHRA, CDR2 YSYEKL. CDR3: CASVLAGGRGTDTQYF. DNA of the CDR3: TGCGCCAGCGTATTAGCGGGAGGGCGGGGCACAGATACGCAGTATTTT.

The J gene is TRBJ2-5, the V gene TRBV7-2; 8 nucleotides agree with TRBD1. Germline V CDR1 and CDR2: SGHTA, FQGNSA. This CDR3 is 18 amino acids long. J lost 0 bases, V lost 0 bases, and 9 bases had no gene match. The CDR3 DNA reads TGTGCCAGCAGCTTAGCGTATCGAGGACAGGGCTACCAAGAGACCCAGTACTTC. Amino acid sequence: CASSLAYRGQGYQETQYF.

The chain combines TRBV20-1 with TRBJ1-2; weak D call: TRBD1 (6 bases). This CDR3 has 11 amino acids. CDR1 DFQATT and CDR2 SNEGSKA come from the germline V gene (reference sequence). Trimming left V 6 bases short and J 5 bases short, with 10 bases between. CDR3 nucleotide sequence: TGCAGTGCGGAGACAGGTTATGGCTACACCTTC. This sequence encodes CSAETGYGYTF.

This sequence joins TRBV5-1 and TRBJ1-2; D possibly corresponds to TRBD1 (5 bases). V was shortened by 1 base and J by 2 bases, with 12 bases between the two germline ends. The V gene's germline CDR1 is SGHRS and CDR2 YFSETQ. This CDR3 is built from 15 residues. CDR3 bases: TGCGCCAGCAGCTTGATTGGCAGGGAAAACTATGGCTACACCTTC. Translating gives CASSLIGRENYGYTF. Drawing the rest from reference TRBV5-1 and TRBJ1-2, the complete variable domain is KAGVTQTPRYLIKTRGQQVTLSCSPISGHRSVSWYQQTPGQGLQFLFEYFSETQRNKGNFPGRFSGRQFSNSRSEMNVSTLELGDSALYLCASSLIGRENYGYTFGSGTRLTVV.

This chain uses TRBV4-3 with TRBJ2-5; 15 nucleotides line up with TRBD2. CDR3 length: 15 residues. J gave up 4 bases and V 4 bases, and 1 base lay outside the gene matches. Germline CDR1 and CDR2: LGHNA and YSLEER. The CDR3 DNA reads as TGCGCCAGCAGCCGGGGACTAGCGGGAGGAGAGACCCAGTACTTC. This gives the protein CASSRGLAGGETQYF.